This TCR beta chain was profiled in a study of T-cell reconstitution after alpha-beta-depleted transplantation in children. Study-wide points: At the one-year point after transplant, T-cell counts and TCRbeta diversity were found to come mostly from T cells that had been newly produced. There were reportedly several hundred expanded graft clones from which alpha-beta T cells came about two months after transplant.

Unique molecular identifiers tagged the TCRbeta library. TCRdb reanalysed the PCR reads using MiXCR and keeps one entry per CDR3 protein. The table records about 830,000 distinct CDR3 sequences, 16% of them present only once. This clonotype has a handful of counts. Its target is not known. The starting material was PBMCs, mostly from graft donor cells, obtained 360 days after TCRalphabeta/CD19-depleted stem cell transplant. This receptor was taken from a male patient younger than 18 who had a stem cell transplant for acute lymphoblastic leukemia, so the T cells may come from the graft donor.

Written as DNA, the CDR3 is TGCGCCAGCAGCTCCAACCCAGAGACCCAGTACTTC. Amino acids: CASSSNPETQYF. The rearrangement uses TRBV5-1 and TRBJ2-5; no clear D. Germline V lookup: CDR1 SGHRS, CDR2 YFSETQ. The CDR3 is 12 residues long. Trimming removed 3 bases from V and 4 bases from J, with 7 bases in between. Full variable domain (remainder filled in from reference TRBV5-1 and TRBJ2-5): KAGVTQTPRYLIKTRGQQVTLSCSPISGHRSVSWYQQTPGQGLQFLFEYFSETQRNKGNFPGRFSGRQFSNSRSEMNVSTLELGDSALYLCASSSNPETQYFGPGTRLLVL.